This T cell receptor beta chain came from a study of neoadjuvant anti-PD-1 for oral cavity cancer. Measured with immunoSEQ multiplex PCR; TCRdb has only the in-frame clones, and not every one. The table shows about 42,000 clones, with approximately 80% occurring only once. Regarding time point: after neoadjuvant nivolumab, at surgical resection. This TCR came from a person aged 40 to 85 with oral cavity squamous cell carcinoma. The sample consisted of PBMCs, taken after nivolumab (anti-PD-1) treatment.

For the CDR3, the DNA is TGTGCCAGCACCTCCGGCCTGGGTCGGAGTGAAAAACTGTTTTTT. Amino acid sequence: CASTSGLGRSEKLFF. This chain joins TRBV5-6 and TRBJ1-4; no clear D gene. The CDR3 covers 15 residues. Germline V gene sequence: CDR1 SGHDT, CDR2 YYEEEE. The ends were cut back, 6 bases at V and 7 bases at J, with 19 bases in the middle. The full variable domain, completed using reference TRBV5-6 and TRBJ1-4, is DAGVTQSPTHLIKTRGQQVTLRCSPKSGHDTVSWYQQALGQGPQFIFQYYEEEERQRGNFPDRFSGHQFPNYSSELNVNALLLGDSALYLCASTSGLGRSEKLFFGSGTQLSVL.